The rows below give T cell receptor beta chains drawn from one sample of a study of blood T cell repertoires in COVID-19. The protocol was immunoSEQ multiplex PCR, while the TCRdb copy is restricted to in-frame clones and leaves out a portion. Of roughly 190,000 clones listed, about 85% are singletons. The sequenced sample was peripheral blood. Every receptor here comes from a man aged 30 to 45 with acute or convalescent COVID-19. The CDR3 runs from the conserved cysteine through the conserved F or W. The D gene is left open where the match is weak. Size values are once, few and many counts, or a class for expanded clones, and some rows have none.

TRBJ2-7 TRBD1 TRBV30 . TGTGCCTGTCCCCCCGGGACAGACCACGAGCAGTACTTC CACPPGTDHEQYF
TRBJ2-7 . TRBV4-1 . TGCGCCAGCAGCCAAGAACAGGTCAGCTACGAGCAGTACTTC CASSQEQVSYEQYF
TRBJ2-4 TRBD2 TRBV27 . TGTGCCAGCGGACTAGCGGGGGGGCCGGGTAGCATTCAGTACTTC CASGLAGGPGSIQYF
TRBJ1-6 . TRBV7-3 few TGTGCCAGCAGCAAAGACAATATGGTCCTCCACTTT CASSKDNMVLHF
TRBJ1-1 . TRBV28 once TGTGCCAGCAAAACCGGACATAACACTGAAGCTTTCTTT CASKTGHNTEAFF
TRBJ2-5 . TRBV5-6 once TGTGCCAGCAGCGCATACAGGACAGCAGAGACCCAGTACTTC CASSAYRTAETQYF
TRBJ2-1 TRBD2 TRBV3-1/TRBV3-2 . TGTGCCAGCAGCCAGGCTAGCGGGAGCAATGAGCAGTTCTTC CASSQASGSNEQFF
TRBJ2-2 TRBD1 TRBV5-1 . TGCGCCAGCAGCCTACAATATCAGGGGGCTCGGACCGGGGAGCTGTTTTTT CASSLQYQGARTGELFF
TRBJ2-3 TRBD1 TRBV5-1 . TGCGCCAGCAGCTTGGGGACAGGGCTCACAGATACGCAGTATTTT CASSLGTGLTDTQYF
TRBJ2-5 TRBD2 TRBV5-1 . TGCGCCAGCAGCTTGGCCCACCTTAGCAGACTAGCGGTGCAAGAGACCCAGTACTTC CASSLAHLSRLAVQETQYF
TRBJ1-5 TRBD1 TRBV19 . TGTGCCAGTAGGTCAGGGGGCCAGAATCAGCCCCAGCATTTT CASRSGGQNQPQHF
TRBJ1-1 TRBD1 TRBV10-2 . TGCGCCAGCAGTATCCGGACAGGCAACACTGAAGCTTTCTTT CASSIRTGNTEAFF
TRBJ2-7 . TRBV30 . TGTGCCTGGAACCATGGGGGCCAAAGCTCCTACGAGCAGTACTTC CAWNHGGQSSYEQYF
TRBJ1-5 . TRBV23-1 . TGCGCCAGCAGTCAATCCTACAGTAGCAATCAGCCCCAGCATTTT CASSQSYSSNQPQHF
TRBJ2-7 . TRBV20-1 . TGCAGTGCTAGACTCTACTACGAGCAGTACTTC CSARLYYEQYF